A single sample is the source of the 14 T cell receptor beta chains below, sequenced in a study of CD8 T cells in Susac syndrome (dated by TCRdb to between 2017 and 2020). The library was made by the immunoSEQ multiplex PCR assay. RNA was extracted using the RNeasy kit, and about 0.45 to 1 ug of the RNA was reverse transcribed with random hexamers. TCRdb applied fastp at Q25 and MiXCR to the public reads, then kept only in-frame beta chains. A single entry per CDR3 protein holds the most common genes and DNA from its merged rows. The sample table contains about 150,000 distinct CDR3 sequences; only one count was recorded for 90% to 96% of them. The ten largest account for 0.065% to 0.095% of the sample. Material for sequencing was CD4+ T cells from PBMCs. These receptors all come from a human donor with Susac syndrome.

This clonotype was recorded only once. The rearrangement joins TRBV29-1 to TRBJ1-2; TRBD1 matches 9 bases. The CDR3 sequence is 15 residues long. The V segment lost 4 bases and the J segment 4 bases; nucleotides outside the gene matches: 10. Germline V gene data show CDR1 as SQVTM and CDR2 as ANQGSEA. The CDR3 loop is CSVGGTGSVSYGYTF. DNA for the CDR3: TGCAGCGTTGGGGGGACAGGGAGTGTTTCCTATGGCTACACCTTC.

The chain joins TRBV2 to TRBJ1-5; the D is unclear. Germline V gene data show CDR1 as SNHLY and CDR2 as FYNNEI. V was clipped by 7 bases and J by 0 bases, with 16 bases between them. The CDR3 has 16 residues. The CDR3: CASTSERLHSNQPQHF. DNA of the CDR3: TGTGCCAGCACCTCCGAGAGGCTCCATAGCAATCAGCCCCAGCATTTT.

This clonotype was found once. This sequence joins TRBV20-1 and TRBJ2-1; the D call may be TRBD1 or TRBD2 (5 bases each). The germline V gene has CDR1 DFQATT and CDR2 SNEGSKA (reference sequence). The CDR3 has 13 amino acids. V was clipped by 5 bases and J by 3 bases, with 11 bases between them. CDR3 sequence: CSAVGRVYNEQFF. The CDR3 DNA reads TGCAGTGCTGTGGGGCGGGTCTACAATGAGCAGTTCTTC.

The chain uses TRBV21-1 and TRBJ2-6; the table's D call, TRBD1, has no DNA check behind it. TRBV21-1 is a listed pseudogene. The CDR3 sequence is 21 residues long. CDR3 amino acids: CASSKDSHAWDAGSGANVLTF. The CDR3, as DNA: TGTGCCAGCAGCAAAGATTCCCATGCTTGGGACGCCGGCTCTGGGGCCAACGTCCTGACTTTC.

This rearrangement joins TRBV28 to TRBJ2-3; TRBD2 aligns across 8 bases. The germline CDR1 and CDR2 sequences are MDHEN and SYDVKM. Trimming took 3 bases from V and 2 from J; bases not matched to a gene: 10. The CDR3 spans 17 residues. Written as DNA, the CDR3 is TGTGCCAGCAGTTTTTATACTTTAGCGGGGTTCACAGATACGCAGTATTTT. Translation: CASSFYTLAGFTDTQYF.

The CDR3 spells CASSPRNTDTQYF. CDR3 DNA: TGTGCCAGCAGCCCCCGGAACACAGATACGCAGTATTTT. This sequence joins TRBV7-3 and TRBJ2-3; D is uncertain. Trimming removed 5 bases from V and 2 bases from J, with 8 bases in between. The CDR3 extends over 13 amino acids. Germline CDR1 reads SGHTA; CDR2 reads FQGTGA.

This clonotype was counted once. This chain connects TRBV4-1 to TRBJ2-5; D unresolved. The CDR3 length is 15 residues. V lost 0 bases and J lost 5, with 13 bases in between. CDR1 and CDR2 (germline): MGHRA, YSYEKL. The CDR3 nucleotides are TGCGCCAGCAGCCAAGATAACGAGGAGCTGGAGACCCAGTACTTC. It codes for CASSQDNEELETQYF.

The chain links TRBV20-1 to TRBJ2-7; D is tentatively TRBD1 or TRBD2 (5 bases each). Trimming cost V 8 bases and J 0 bases, with 14 bases left between them. There are 13 residues in the CDR3. In germline, CDR1 is DFQATT, CDR2 SNEGSKA (reference sequence). The CDR3, as DNA: TGCAGTCACGGGACCCAGAGCTCCTACGAGCAGTACTTC. Its protein is CSHGTQSSYEQYF.

In its sample, this clonotype was seen a few times. The CDR3 loop is CASSLAAVLGGYTF. The CDR3 bases are TGTGCCAGCAGCTTAGCGGCGGTTCTAGGAGGCTACACCTTC. The chain joins TRBV7-2 to TRBJ1-2, with D unresolved. CDR1 SGHTA and CDR2 FQGNSA come from the germline V gene. V was cut by 0 bases and J by 8 bases, with 13 bases left in between. This CDR3 is built from 14 residues.

The chain combines TRBV20-1 with TRBJ1-5; D perhaps matches TRBD1 (5 bases). This CDR3 has 13 residues. Per germline, CDR1 DFQATT and CDR2 SNEGSKA (reference sequence). The ends were cut back, 3 bases at V and 4 bases at J, with 10 bases in the middle. The CDR3 nucleotides are TGCAGTGCTAGTGGGGACGCAAATCAGCCCCAGCATTTT. Encoded protein: CSASGDANQPQHF.

The chain is built from TRBV20-1 and TRBJ2-3; D might be TRBD2 (5 bases). Germline CDR1 and CDR2: DFQATT and SNEGSKA (reference sequence). Between the trimmed V and J ends, which lost 2 bases and 4 bases, there was a span of 16 bases. There are 15 residues in the CDR3. The CDR3 DNA reads as TGCAGTGCTAGAAACCCCGGGTCAGCGGCAGATACGCAGTATTTT. Translating gives CSARNPGSAADTQYF.

The CDR3 region is CASSFGTLSAEQYF. The CDR3 DNA reads TGTGCCAGCAGCTTCGGGACGCTCTCTGCCGAGCAGTACTTC. The rearrangement links TRBV7-9 to TRBJ2-7; D may correspond to TRBD1 or TRBD2 (5 bases each). The CDR3 length is 14 residues. Germline CDR1 SEHNR, CDR2 FQNEAQ (reference sequence). Trimming took off 3 bases at V and 6 bases at J, with 15 bases between the two ends.

The chain carries TRBV12-3 or TRBV12-4 and TRBJ1-5, with a tentative D call TRBD1 (6 bases). Trimming pared 5 bases from V and 2 bases from J, leaving 7 bases between. The CDR3 loop spans 13 amino acids. The CDR3 reads CASSRTGNQPQHF. CDR3 coding DNA: TGTGCCAGCAGTAGGACAGGCAATCAGCCCCAGCATTTT.

The CDR3 is CASSQVGTFYEQYF. The CDR3 coding sequence is TGCGCCAGCAGCCAAGTCGGGACTTTCTACGAGCAGTACTTC. The V gene is TRBV4-1, the J gene TRBJ2-7, with D possibly being TRBD2 (6 bases). There are 14 residues in the CDR3. Trimming cost V 1 base and J 3 bases, with 10 bases left between them. The germline gives CDR1 MGHRA, CDR2 YSYEKL.